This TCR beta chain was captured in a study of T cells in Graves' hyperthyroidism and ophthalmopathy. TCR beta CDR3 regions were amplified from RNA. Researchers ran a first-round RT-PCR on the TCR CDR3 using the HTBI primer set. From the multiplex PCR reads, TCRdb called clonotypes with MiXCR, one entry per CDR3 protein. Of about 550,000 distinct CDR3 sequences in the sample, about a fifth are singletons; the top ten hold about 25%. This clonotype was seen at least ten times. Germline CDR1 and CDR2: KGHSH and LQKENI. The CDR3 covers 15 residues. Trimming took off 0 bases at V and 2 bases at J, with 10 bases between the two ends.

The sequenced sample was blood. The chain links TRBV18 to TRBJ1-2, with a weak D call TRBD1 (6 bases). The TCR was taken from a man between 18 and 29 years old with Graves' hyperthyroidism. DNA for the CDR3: TGTGCCAGCTCACCACCGTTTGACAGGAACTATGGCTACACCTTC. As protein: CASSPPFDRNYGYTF.